Listed below are T cell receptor beta chains from one sample, sequenced in a study of T cells after posttransplantation cyclophosphamide. Produced via immunoSEQ multiplex PCR; TCRdb's table is partial and in-frame only. Listed for the sample are about 12,000 clones, none seen a single time. The material sequenced was PBMCs, taken after allogeneic stem cell transplant with posttransplant cyclophosphamide. The receptors were gathered from a female patient between 35 and 55 years old who received an allogeneic stem cell transplant from a related donor, was CMV-positive, and had acute GVHD only. The graft donor may have given rise to some T cells. Both conserved end residues are part of each CDR3. The D gene is left open where the match is weak. Size is omitted from some rows. Given values are once, few, many or a class for expanded clones.

J: TRBJ1-1; V: TRBV4-3; size: many; D: -; CDR3: CASSQDMRDTEAFF; DNA: TGCGCCAGCAGCCAAGATATGCGGGACACTGAAGCTTTCTTT
J: TRBJ2-1; V: TRBV11-2; size: many; D: -; CDR3: CASSSARGHEQFF; DNA: TGTGCCAGCAGCTCGGCACGGGGTCATGAGCAGTTCTTC
J: TRBJ2-5; V: TRBV11-2; size: -; D: TRBD2; CDR3: CASRAGGGEETQYF; DNA: TGTGCCAGCAGAGCGGGGGGCGGGGAGGAGACCCAGTACTTC
J: TRBJ2-1; V: TRBV19; size: many; D: -; CDR3: CASSATGFSYNEQFF; DNA: TGTGCCAGTAGTGCAACAGGTTTCTCCTACAATGAGCAGTTCTTC
J: TRBJ2-3; V: TRBV12-2; size: many; D: -; CDR3: CASRLAERGLAYSGTDTQYF; DNA: TGTGCAAGTCGCTTAGCGGAGAGAGGACTAGCCTACTCGGGCACAGATACGCAGTATTTT
J: TRBJ2-3; V: TRBV18; size: -; D: -; CDR3: CASSPDYTDTQYF; DNA: TGTGCCAGCTCACCCGACTACACAGATACGCAGTATTTT
J: TRBJ2-1; V: TRBV7-9; size: many; D: TRBD2; CDR3: CASSLPLRLAGLNNEQFF; DNA: TGTGCCAGCAGCTTACCTCTCCGACTAGCGGGGTTAAACAATGAGCAGTTCTTC
J: TRBJ1-2; V: TRBV13; size: many; D: -; CDR3: CASSLIDYGYTF; DNA: TGTGCCAGCAGCTTAATAGACTATGGCTACACCTTC
J: TRBJ2-3; V: TRBV5-1; size: many; D: -; CDR3: CASSETVVDTQYF; DNA: TGCGCCAGCAGCGAGACAGTTGTAGATACGCAGTATTTT
J: TRBJ2-5; V: TRBV30; size: few; D: TRBD1; CDR3: CAWSQGQGGRETQYF; DNA: TGTGCCTGGAGCCAGGGACAGGGGGGCCGAGAGACCCAGTACTTC
J: TRBJ1-6; V: TRBV2; size: many; D: TRBD1; CDR3: CASRESGQGVHNSPLHF; DNA: TGTGCCAGCAGGGAATCGGGACAGGGGGTCCATAATTCACCCCTCCACTTT
J: TRBJ2-3; V: TRBV6-5; size: many; D: -; CDR3: CASAGQSTDTQYF; DNA: TGTGCCAGCGCGGGACAGAGCACAGATACGCAGTATTTT
J: TRBJ2-3; V: TRBV30; size: -; D: -; CDR3: CAWSHHADTQYF; DNA: TGTGCCTGGAGCCACCACGCGGATACGCAGTATTTT
J: TRBJ2-1; V: TRBV29-1; size: few; D: -; CDR3: CSELRGLGTSAEQFF; DNA: TGCAGCGAGCTCAGGGGGCTTGGAACTAGCGCCGAGCAGTTCTTC
J: TRBJ2-3; V: TRBV12-5; size: many; D: -; CDR3: CASGLSSTDTQYF; DNA: TGTGCTAGTGGTTTGTCCTCCACAGATACGCAGTATTTT
J: TRBJ2-7; V: TRBV7-9; size: many; D: TRBD1; CDR3: CATERQGAFMNSYEQYF; DNA: TGTGCCACCGAAAGACAGGGCGCCTTTATGAACTCCTACGAGCAGTACTTC
J: TRBJ2-3; V: TRBV6-5; size: -; D: TRBD2; CDR3: CASRKRGAGQDTQYF; DNA: TGTGCCAGCAGGAAGCGGGGGGCCGGCCAGGATACGCAGTATTTT
J: TRBJ2-1; V: TRBV13; size: -; D: -; CDR3: CASSSLSYNEQFF; DNA: TGTGCCAGCAGCTCCCTCAGCTACAATGAGCAGTTCTTC
J: TRBJ2-1; V: TRBV4-2; size: many; D: TRBD2; CDR3: CASSHEPGTSSYNEQFF; DNA: TGTGCCAGCAGCCACGAGCCCGGGACTAGCTCCTACAATGAGCAGTTCTTC
J: TRBJ2-1; V: TRBV6-4; size: few; D: -; CDR3: CASSFGRGEQFF; DNA: TGTGCCAGCAGTTTTGGGCGGGGAGAGCAGTTCTTC
J: TRBJ2-3; V: TRBV5-1; size: few; D: -; CDR3: CASSPGVAANTDTQYF; DNA: TGCGCCAGCAGCCCGGGGGTAGCTGCTAACACAGATACGCAGTATTTT
J: TRBJ1-5; V: TRBV7-9; size: many; D: TRBD1; CDR3: CASSGPGTGGQPQHF; DNA: TGTGCCAGCAGCGGACCTGGGACAGGCGGACAGCCCCAGCATTTT
J: TRBJ2-3; V: TRBV7-2; size: -; D: -; CDR3: CASSLSLASTDTQYF; DNA: TGTGCCAGCAGCTTAAGCCTAGCGAGCACAGATACGCAGTATTTT
J: TRBJ1-1; V: TRBV5-4; size: many; D: -; CDR3: CASSLEQGSTEAFF; DNA: TGTGCCAGCAGCTTGGAACAGGGATCCACTGAAGCTTTCTTT
J: TRBJ1-4; V: TRBV11-3; size: medium-sized; D: -; CDR3: CASSLDGSAEDEKLFF; DNA: TGTGCCAGCAGCTTAGATGGGTCAGCTGAGGATGAAAAACTGTTTTTT
J: TRBJ1-4; V: TRBV19; size: many; D: -; CDR3: CASSSYSWGEKLFF; DNA: TGTGCCAGTAGTTCATACTCCTGGGGCGAAAAACTGTTTTTT
J: TRBJ1-1; V: TRBV18; size: many; D: -; CDR3: CASSSNQENTEAFF; DNA: TGTGCCAGCTCATCAAATCAGGAGAACACTGAAGCTTTCTTT
J: TRBJ2-5; V: TRBV7-8; size: many; D: TRBD2; CDR3: CASSTPTSGRAKETQYF; DNA: TGTGCCAGCAGCACCCCGACTAGCGGGAGGGCCAAAGAGACCCAGTACTTC
J: TRBJ2-1; V: TRBV7-9; size: many; D: TRBD2; CDR3: CASSLGTSGKGHSYNEQFF; DNA: TGTGCCAGCAGCTTGGGGACTAGCGGAAAGGGACACTCCTACAATGAGCAGTTCTTC
J: TRBJ2-2; V: TRBV2; size: many; D: TRBD1; CDR3: CASSDTTGMGGELFF; DNA: TGTGCCAGCAGTGATACGACAGGGATGGGCGGGGAGCTGTTTTTT
J: TRBJ1-5; V: TRBV19; size: many; D: -; CDR3: CASSPLAGGSNQPQHF; DNA: TGTGCCAGTAGTCCGTTGGCGGGTGGAAGCAATCAGCCCCAGCATTTT
J: TRBJ2-7; V: TRBV10-2; size: many; D: TRBD2; CDR3: CASKAAGGTTTYEQYF; DNA: TGCGCCAGCAAGGCGGCGGGGGGTACGACTACCTACGAGCAGTACTTC
J: TRBJ2-7; V: TRBV6-5; size: many; D: -; CDR3: CASRQTESYEQYF; DNA: TGTGCCAGCAGACAGACAGAATCCTACGAGCAGTACTTC
J: TRBJ2-1; V: TRBV5-5; size: many; D: -; CDR3: CASSFGVFYNEQFF; DNA: TGTGCCAGCAGCTTCGGGGTTTTTTACAATGAGCAGTTCTTC
J: TRBJ1-2; V: TRBV6-5; size: many; D: -; CDR3: CASSYQGRNTF; DNA: TGTGCCAGCAGTTATCAGGGTCGAAACACCTTC
J: TRBJ1-1; V: TRBV14; size: many; D: TRBD1; CDR3: CASSQWGQGAEAFF; DNA: TGTGCCAGCAGCCAATGGGGACAGGGGGCTGAAGCTTTCTTT
J: TRBJ2-1; V: TRBV19; size: many; D: TRBD1; CDR3: CASTEGTGQENEQFF; DNA: TGTGCCAGTACAGAGGGGACAGGTCAGGAGAATGAGCAGTTCTTC
J: TRBJ2-6; V: TRBV5-1; size: many; D: -; CDR3: CASSPTGSGANVLTF; DNA: TGCGCCAGCAGCCCCACAGGTTCTGGGGCCAACGTCCTGACTTTC
J: TRBJ2-4; V: TRBV18; size: many; D: -; CDR3: CASSPSDNLAKNIQYF; DNA: TGTGCCAGCTCACCATCAGACAACCTAGCCAAAAACATTCAGTACTTC
J: TRBJ2-1; V: TRBV7-9; size: many; D: TRBD1; CDR3: CASTTPGGTGTFYNEQFF; DNA: TGTGCCAGCACAACCCCAGGAGGGACAGGGACATTCTACAATGAGCAGTTCTTC
J: TRBJ2-5; V: TRBV7-8; size: -; D: -; CDR3: CASSLNREETQYF; DNA: TGTGCCAGCAGCTTAAACAGGGAGGAGACCCAGTACTTC
J: TRBJ1-5; V: TRBV4-1; size: many; D: -; CDR3: CASSQANRDNQPQHF; DNA: TGCGCCAGCAGCCAAGCAAACAGGGACAATCAGCCCCAGCATTTT
J: TRBJ2-2; V: TRBV7-2; size: many; D: TRBD2; CDR3: CASSLVASGSGTGELFF; DNA: TGTGCCAGCAGCTTAGTGGCTAGCGGGAGTGGAACCGGGGAGCTGTTTTTT
J: TRBJ1-6; V: TRBV9; size: -; D: -; CDR3: CASSGDTFYNSPLHF; DNA: TGTGCCAGCAGCGGCGACACCTTTTATAATTCACCCCTCCACTTT
J: TRBJ2-7; V: TRBV27; size: many; D: TRBD1; CDR3: CASSFDRVGEQYF; DNA: TGTGCCAGCAGTTTTGACAGGGTAGGCGAGCAGTACTTC